Listed here are 2 T cell receptor beta chains from one sample, sequenced in a study of cytomegalovirus exposure and HLA in healthy donors. PCR primers comprised 60 Vbeta and 13 Jbeta primers. TCRdb keeps only in-frame clones here, not all; method: immunoSEQ multiplex PCR. Of some 180,000 clones in the sample, 78% were seen once. The sample taken for sequencing was PBMCs. These receptors were collected from a female donor in good health and CMV-seronegative.

The rearrangement uses TRBV9 and TRBJ2-1; tentative D call: TRBD2 (8 bases). Trimming cost V 4 bases and J 6 bases, with 23 bases left between them. From germline, CDR1 is SGDLS and CDR2 YYNGEE. The CDR3 sequence is 17 residues long. The CDR3 sequence is CASSPRGAGGMVNEQFF. CDR3 bases: TGTGCCAGCAGCCCCAGGGGGGCGGGAGGCATGGTCAATGAGCAGTTCTTC.

This sequence joins TRBV28 and TRBJ1-5; no definite D call. Trimming pared 5 bases from V and 4 bases from J, leaving 12 bases between. The germline V gene has CDR1 MDHEN and CDR2 SYDVKM. CDR3 length: 14 amino acids. CDR3 sequence reads: CASSRHGGNQPQHF. CDR3 DNA sequence: TGTGCCAGCAGTAGACATGGAGGAAATCAGCCCCAGCATTTT.